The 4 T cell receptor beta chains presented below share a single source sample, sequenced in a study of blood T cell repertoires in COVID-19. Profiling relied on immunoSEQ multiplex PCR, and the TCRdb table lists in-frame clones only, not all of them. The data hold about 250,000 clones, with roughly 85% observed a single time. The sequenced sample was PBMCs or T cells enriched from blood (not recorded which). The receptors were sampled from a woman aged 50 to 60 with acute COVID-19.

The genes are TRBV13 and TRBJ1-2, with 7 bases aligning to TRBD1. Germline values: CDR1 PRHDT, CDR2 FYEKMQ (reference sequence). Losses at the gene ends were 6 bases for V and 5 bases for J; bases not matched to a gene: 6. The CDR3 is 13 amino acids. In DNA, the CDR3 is TGTGCCAGCAGGCCGACAGGGACTTATGGCTACACCTTC. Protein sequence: CASRPTGTYGYTF. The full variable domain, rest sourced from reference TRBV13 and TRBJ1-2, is AAGVIQSPRHLIKEKRETATLKCYPIPRHDTVYWYQQGPGQDPQFLISFYEKMQSDKGSIPDRFSAQQFSDYHSELNMSSLELGDSALYFCASRPTGTYGYTFGSGTRLTVV.

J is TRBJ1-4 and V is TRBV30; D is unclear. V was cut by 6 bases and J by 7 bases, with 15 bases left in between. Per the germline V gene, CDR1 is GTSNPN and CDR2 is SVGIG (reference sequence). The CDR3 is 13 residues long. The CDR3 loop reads CACTLGSSEKLFF. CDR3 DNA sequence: TGTGCCTGTACCCTAGGCAGTAGTGAAAAACTGTTTTTT.

This chain's CDR3 is CASSQGGIAFF. CDR3 bases: TGTGCCAGCAGCCAAGGGGGAATAGCTTTCTTT. This chain uses TRBV7-9 with TRBJ1-1; tentatively, D is TRBD1 (6 bases). The CDR3 loop spans 11 amino acids. V shed 5 bases and J shed 10 bases, with 11 bases lying between them. Germline CDR1 SEHNR, CDR2 FQNEAQ (reference sequence).

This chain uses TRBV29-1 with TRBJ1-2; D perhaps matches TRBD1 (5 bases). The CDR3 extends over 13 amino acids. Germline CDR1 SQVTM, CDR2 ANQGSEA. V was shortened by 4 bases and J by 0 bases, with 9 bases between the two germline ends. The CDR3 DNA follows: TGCAGCGTTGGACAGAGAGCTAACTATGGCTACACCTTC. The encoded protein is CSVGQRANYGYTF.